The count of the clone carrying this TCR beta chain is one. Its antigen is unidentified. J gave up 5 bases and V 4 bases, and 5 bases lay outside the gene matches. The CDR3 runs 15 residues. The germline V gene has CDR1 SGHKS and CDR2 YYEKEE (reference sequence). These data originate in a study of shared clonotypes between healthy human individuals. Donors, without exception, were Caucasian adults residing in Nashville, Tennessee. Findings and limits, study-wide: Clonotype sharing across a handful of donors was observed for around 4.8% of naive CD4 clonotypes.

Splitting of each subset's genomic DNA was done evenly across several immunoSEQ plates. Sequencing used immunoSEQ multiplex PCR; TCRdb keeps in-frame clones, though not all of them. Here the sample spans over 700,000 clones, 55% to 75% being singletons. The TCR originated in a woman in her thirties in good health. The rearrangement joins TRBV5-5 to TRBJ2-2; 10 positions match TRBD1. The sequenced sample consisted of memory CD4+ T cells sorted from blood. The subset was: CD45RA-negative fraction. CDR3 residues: CASSPGTGDTGELFF. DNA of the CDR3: TGTGCCAGCAGCCCCGGGACAGGGGATACCGGGGAGCTGTTTTTT.